These 5 T cell receptor beta chains were all obtained from the same sample, sequenced in a study of CD8 T cells in ankylosing spondylitis. Using its own MiXCR run on the 5' RACE reads, TCRdb lists one record per CDR3 protein. The sample records about 140,000 distinct CDR3 sequences, 7% to 9% being singletons. Sequenced input: synovial fluid, either unsorted or a sorted T cell fraction (not recorded which). The receptors here all came from a male donor with ankylosing spondylitis.

The sample holds many counts of this clonotype. The V call is TRBV7-2, the J call TRBJ2-7; 13 positions agree with TRBD2. CDR3 length: 16 amino acids. The germline V gene has CDR1 SGHTA and CDR2 FQGNSA. The V segment lost 6 bases and the J segment 4 bases; nucleotides outside the gene matches: 9. As DNA, the CDR3 is TGTGCCAGCAGTTCGAGGGGACTAGCGGGAAAATACGAGCAGTACTTC. This translates into CASSSRGLAGKYEQYF.

Many counts were recorded for this clonotype. The rearrangement uses TRBV5-1 and TRBJ1-1; 7 nucleotides line up with TRBD1. CDR3 length: 15 amino acids. CDR1 is SGHRS, CDR2 YFSETQ, per germline. The V and J ends lost 4 bases and 3 bases, in that order; junction bases with no gene match: 9. This CDR3 is CASSPQGISYTEAFF. The CDR3, as DNA: TGCGCCAGCAGCCCACAGGGGATATCGTACACTGAAGCTTTCTTT.

Ten or more counts support this clonotype. CDR3 bases: TGTGCCAGCAGTCCCACGGGGGGGAAGTCGGGCTACGAGCAGTACTTC. The encoded protein is CASSPTGGKSGYEQYF. The gene calls are TRBV28 and TRBJ2-7; TRBD2 agrees at 8 bases. Trimming cost V 5 bases and J 3 bases; bases outside gene matches: 12. The germline V gene encodes CDR1 MDHEN and CDR2 SYDVKM. The CDR3 is made up of 16 amino acids.

This clonotype was counted ten times or more. The rearrangement uses TRBV7-2 and TRBJ1-4, with TRBD1 matching 7 bases. V gave up 4 bases and J gave up 8 bases; unmatched junction bases: 4. Germline CDR1 reads SGHTA; CDR2 reads FQGNSA. The CDR3 is made up of 13 amino acids. The CDR3 DNA follows: TGTGCCAGCAGCTCGACAGGGAGGGAAAAACTGTTTTTT. Encoded protein: CASSSTGREKLFF.

This clonotype was seen ten or more times. V is TRBV20-1 and J is TRBJ2-7, with 7 bases that match TRBD1. Germline-derived CDR1 and CDR2 are DFQATT and SNEGSKA (reference sequence). This CDR3 has 14 residues. With V trimmed by 6 bases and J by 0 bases, 8 bases remained unmatched. The CDR3 nucleotides read TGCAGTGCCCACACAGGGGCCGCCTCCTACGAGCAGTACTTC. It specifies CSAHTGAASYEQYF.